One sample yielded the 21 T cell receptor beta chains listed below, sequenced in a study of regulatory T cells in long-lasting Graves disease. Specified time point: newly diagnosed GD, antithyroid drugs for less than 3 months. PBMC-extracted RNA yielded the TCR library. The TCR beta library used iRepertoire HTBI primers with Arm-PCR amplification of CDR3. From the multiplex PCR reads, TCRdb called clonotypes with MiXCR, one entry per CDR3 protein. The sample records about 380,000 distinct CDR3 sequences, roughly 15% being singletons. The sample in question was peripheral blood mononuclear cells (PBMCs), obtained at new diagnosis, from a patient treated with antithyroid drugs. These receptors all come from a female donor with Graves disease.

CDR3 DNA: TGTGCCAGCAGCTTAGTCTTAGCGGGAGGGACTAGCACAGATACGCAGTATTTT. Amino acids: CASSLVLAGGTSTDTQYF. V usage is TRBV7-2 and J usage is TRBJ2-3; TRBD2 agrees at 11 bases. Unmatched junction bases numbered 6, after V lost 1 base and J lost 0 bases. There are 18 residues in the CDR3. CDR1 is SGHTA, CDR2 FQGNSA, per germline.

The genes are TRBV24-1 and TRBJ2-5, with D perhaps matching TRBD2 (5 bases). V lost 1 base to trimming and J lost 3 bases, with 8 bases between them. Germline lookup yields CDR1 KGHDR and CDR2 SFDVKD. The CDR3 contains 14 residues. DNA of the CDR3: TGTGCCACCAGTGATTTCGTGGGAGAAGAGACCCAGTACTTC. Protein: CATSDFVGEETQYF.

At least ten counts were recorded for this clonotype. This sequence joins TRBV29-1 and TRBJ1-1; 9 nucleotides align to TRBD1. Losses at the gene ends were 7 bases for V and 6 bases for J; bases not matched to a gene: 15. The germline gives CDR1 SQVTM, CDR2 ANQGSEA. The CDR3 consists of 15 residues. CDR3 coding DNA: TGCAGCGCTGACAGGGGGGAAAGAGCCGATTCTGAAGCTTTCTTT. This encodes CSADRGERADSEAFF.

Points on this clonotype: A read error is the likely source, as a far larger clone sits one nucleotide away. The chain is built from TRBV7-2 and TRBJ1-5, with 9 positions matching TRBD1. The J call is uncertain, as TRBJ2-3 better fits the DNA end. Germline V gene data show CDR1 as SGHTA and CDR2 as FQGNSA. The CDR3 is 15 residues long. CDR3 region: CASSLDRGLSQPQYF. Here the CDR3 DNA reads TGTGCCAGCAGCTTAGACAGGGGGCTGAGTCAGCCCCAGTATTTT.

The gene calls are TRBV6-4 and TRBJ1-2; a weak D match, TRBD1 (5 bases). Germline V lookup: CDR1 MRHNA, CDR2 SNTAGT. The CDR3 runs 15 residues. V dropped 6 bases and J dropped 0 bases, with 14 bases sitting between them. The CDR3 is CASRAQDWANYGYTF. CDR3 coding DNA: TGTGCCAGCAGGGCACAGGATTGGGCTAACTATGGCTACACCTTC.

This clonotype was observed a handful of times. The chain has TRBV20-1 and TRBJ2-1; 7 bases line up with TRBD1. This CDR3 has 14 residues. The trim removed 5 bases at V and 0 bases at J, leaving 4 bases unmatched. Germline CDR1 reads DFQATT; CDR2 reads SNEGSKA (reference sequence). Here the CDR3 DNA reads TGCAGTGCTCCTCGGGACAGCTCCTACAATGAGCAGTTCTTC. This translates into CSAPRDSSYNEQFF.

This clonotype appeared many times. The CDR3 protein is CASSFSGDTYNEQFF. The CDR3 bases are TGTGCCAGCAGTTTTAGCGGGGACACCTACAATGAGCAGTTCTTC. The V gene is TRBV12-3 or TRBV12-4, the J gene TRBJ2-1; TRBD2 agrees at 8 bases. Unmatched junction bases numbered 3, after V lost 3 bases and J lost 2 bases. The CDR3 loop spans 15 amino acids.

The table lists this clonotype with many counts. The genes are TRBV12-3 or TRBV12-4 and TRBJ1-1; D is uncertain. Trimming took off 3 bases at V and 0 bases at J, with 14 bases between the two ends. The CDR3 totals 16 residues. Here the CDR3 DNA reads TGTGCCAGCAGTTTGACACCTCAATCACTGAACACTGAAGCTTTCTTT. Protein product: CASSLTPQSLNTEAFF.

The table lists this clonotype with many counts. This rearrangement joins TRBV11-3 to TRBJ1-4; D gene unclear. V lost 5 bases and J 5 bases, leaving 12 bases between the germline ends. Germline CDR1 reads SGHNT; CDR2 reads YENEEA. The CDR3 is made up of 14 amino acids. The CDR3 loop reads CASSPVEVNEKLFF. The CDR3 DNA follows: TGTGCCAGCAGCCCGGTGGAGGTCAATGAAAAACTGTTTTTT.

This clonotype was seen ten or more times. This chain links TRBV15 with TRBJ1-6; 10 nucleotides match TRBD1. The CDR3 is 15 residues long. V lost 6 bases to trimming and J lost 10 bases; unmatched junction nucleotides: 9. Germline CDR1 and CDR2: LNHNV and YYDKDF (reference sequence). The DNA of the CDR3 is TGTGCCACCAGGGTGAGACAGGGGGCCGAATCACCCCTCCACTTT. The encoded protein is CATRVRQGAESPLHF.

This clonotype was counted a single time. Given a much more abundant clone one base away, this may be a read error. The chain recombines TRBV19 with TRBJ1-5, with unresolved D. This CDR3 is 15 amino acids long. Germline V gene sequence: CDR1 LNHDA, CDR2 SQIVND (reference sequence). CDR3 sequence: CASTLAGGVDQSQHF. The CDR3 DNA reads as TGTGCCAGTACCCTGGCGGGCGGGGTCGATCAGTCCCAGCATTTT.

The J gene is TRBJ2-4, the V gene TRBV6-1; 10 positions agree with TRBD1. The CDR3 consists of 13 residues. The germline V gene has CDR1 MNHNS and CDR2 SASEGT. The J segment lost 9 bases and the V segment lost 4 bases, leaving 3 bases of the junction unmatched. The chain's CDR3 is CASSGQGASIQYF. The CDR3 nucleotides read TGTGCCAGCAGTGGACAGGGGGCGTCCATTCAGTACTTC.

The chain carries TRBV6-1 and TRBJ1-2, with D unresolved. The germline V gene has CDR1 MNHNS and CDR2 SASEGT. This CDR3 region has 13 residues. The V gene lost 5 bases and the J gene lost 3 bases, with 10 bases spanning the gap. This CDR3 reads CASSRIQHYGYTF. CDR3 DNA: TGTGCCAGCAGTCGCATACAGCACTATGGCTACACCTTC.

CDR3 in amino acids: CASSPRIGGDTGELFF. For the CDR3, the DNA is TGTGCCAGCTCACCCCGAATCGGGGGTGACACCGGGGAGCTGTTTTTT. The rearrangement links TRBV18 to TRBJ2-2; D might be TRBD2 (6 bases). The CDR3 spans 16 residues. Germline V lookup: CDR1 KGHSH, CDR2 LQKENI. Trimming left V 3 bases short and J 3 bases short, with 14 bases between.

This clonotype has ten or more counts. The rearrangement joins TRBV7-9 to TRBJ2-1, with 10 bases matching TRBD2. Trimming at V came to 5 bases and at J to 7 bases, leaving 11 bases not matched to a gene. The CDR3 consists of 16 residues. Per germline, CDR1 SEHNR and CDR2 FQNEAQ (reference sequence). The CDR3, as DNA: TGTGCCAGCAGCGCAAGAACTAGCGGGGTCGGGAATGAGCAGTTCTTC. The encoded protein is CASSARTSGVGNEQFF.

This clonotype was seen only a few times. This chain uses TRBV2 with TRBJ1-2, with unresolved D. V lost 4 bases to trimming and J lost 4 bases, with 16 bases between them. Germline V gene data show CDR1 as SNHLY and CDR2 as FYNNEI. The CDR3 is 15 amino acids. CDR3 residues: CASSGTWERVYGYTF. Here the CDR3 DNA reads TGTGCCAGCAGTGGAACGTGGGAGAGGGTCTATGGCTACACCTTC.

This clonotype was seen ten or more times. V is TRBV9 and J is TRBJ1-2, with no clear D. V lost 0 bases and J lost 13, with 19 bases in between. Germline V gene lookup returns CDR1 SGDLS and CDR2 YYNGEE. CDR3 length equals 14 residues. The CDR3 loop reads CASSVGTEGRFITF. The CDR3 nucleotides are TGTGCCAGCAGCGTAGGGACGGAGGGAAGGTTTATCACCTTC.

This clonotype was seen at least ten times. The rearrangement links TRBV29-1 to TRBJ1-1, with D tentatively TRBD1 (6 bases). V shed 7 bases and J shed 3 bases, with 12 bases lying between them. CDR1 is SQVTM, CDR2 ANQGSEA, per germline. The CDR3 runs to 12 residues. CDR3 amino acids: CSAGGGHTEAFF. The CDR3 DNA reads as TGCAGCGCTGGCGGGGGCCACACTGAAGCTTTCTTT. The complete variable domain, with remaining parts taken from reference TRBV29-1 and TRBJ1-1, reads SAVISQKPSRDICQRGTSLTIQCQVDSQVTMMFWYRQQPGQSLTLIATANQGSEATYESGFVIDKFPISRPNLTFSTLTVSNMSPEDSSIYLCSAGGGHTEAFFGQGTRLTVV.

The rearrangement uses TRBV2 and TRBJ2-7, with 8 bases fitting TRBD1. With V trimmed by 1 base and J by 6 bases, 8 bases remained unmatched. CDR3 length: 15 amino acids. CDR1 and CDR2 (germline): SNHLY, FYNNEI. The CDR3 region is CASSEGTGRPLEQYF. The CDR3 DNA reads TGTGCCAGCAGTGAAGGGACAGGGAGGCCCCTCGAGCAGTACTTC.

In this sample, this clonotype turned up many times. This chain joins TRBV6-5 and TRBJ1-1, with D possibly being TRBD1 (6 bases). Germline V gene data show CDR1 as MNHEY and CDR2 as SVGAGI. This CDR3 region has 14 residues. Between the trimmed V and J ends, which lost 1 base and 7 bases, there was a span of 13 bases. The CDR3 loop reads CASSYFGGRSEAFF. The CDR3 DNA follows: TGTGCCAGCAGTTACTTTGGGGGGCGGAGTGAAGCTTTCTTT.

This clonotype came up many times. This sequence joins TRBV27 and TRBJ1-6; no reliable D call. The V end was cut by 2 bases, the J end by 10 bases, with 9 bases between. The CDR3 sequence is 13 residues long. Per germline, CDR1 MNHEY and CDR2 SMNVEV (reference sequence). CDR3 bases: TGTGCCAGCAGTTTAAGCACAGTCTCACCCCTCCACTTT. It encodes CASSLSTVSPLHF.